The source of this T cell receptor (beta chain) is a study of Graves' ophthalmopathy and Graves' hyperthyroidism. Active ophthalmopathy (CAS at least 3, NOSPECS at least 4), lasting under 3 months. Other autoimmune diseases, uncontrolled infections, pregnancy or lactation ruled patients out of participation. This clonotype has a count of ten or more. Investigators amplified TCR beta CDR3 regions from RNA transcripts. Amplification began with first-round RT-PCR using HTBI primers, then second-round multiplex PCR was performed. TCRdb ran MiXCR on the multiplex PCR reads and lists one entry per CDR3 protein. The repertoire holds more than 550,000 distinct CDR3 sequences, over 40% seen once, with under 3.5% in the top ten. V lost 0 bases, J lost 2 bases, and 8 bases lay in between. The CDR3 is 14 residues long. CDR1 and CDR2 from the germline V gene are SGHRS and YFSETQ.

The sample taken for sequencing was peripheral blood. The TCR comes from an adult man with Graves' ophthalmopathy. V is TRBV5-1 and J is TRBJ2-5; a possible D gene is TRBD2 (6 bases). CDR3 in DNA: TGCGCCAGCAGCTTGGGGGGGACTCAAGAGACCCAGTACTTC. This sequence encodes CASSLGGTQETQYF.